Each of the 28 T cell receptor beta chains below was sequenced from the same sample in a study of cytomegalovirus exposure and HLA in healthy donors. The PCR contained 60 Vbeta and 13 Jbeta primers. Clones were read by immunoSEQ multiplex PCR, and TCRdb kept only the in-frame ones, dropping some. The repertoire holds about 140,000 clones, with roughly three quarters as singletons. The specimen was PBMCs. These receptors originate from a woman in her 50s in good health and CMV-seronegative.

The chain carries TRBV19 and TRBJ2-1; the match to TRBD2 covers 7 bases. The V segment lost 2 bases and the J segment 5 bases; nucleotides outside the gene matches: 3. The CDR3 runs to 14 residues. In germline, CDR1 is LNHDA, CDR2 SQIVND (reference sequence). The CDR3 coding sequence is TGTGCCAGTAGTATATTAGGACTAGACAATGAGCAGTTCTTC. Translation gives CASSILGLDNEQFF.

This sequence joins TRBV27 and TRBJ2-3; 8 bases are shared with TRBD2. Germline V gives CDR1 MNHEY, CDR2 SMNVEV (reference sequence). V shed 5 bases and J 0 bases; nucleotides not matched to a gene: 7. The CDR3 covers 16 residues. CDR3: CASSPSSGSSTDTQYF. In DNA, the CDR3 is TGTGCCAGCAGTCCGTCTAGCGGGTCTAGCACAGATACGCAGTATTTT.

The chain carries TRBV12-5 and TRBJ2-3; possibly TRBD1 for D (6 bases). Germline V CDR1 and CDR2: LGHNT, FRNRAP. The V end was cut by 3 bases, the J end by 2 bases, with 21 bases between. The CDR3 sequence is 18 residues long. The CDR3 DNA follows: TGTGCTAGTGGTTTTACAAGACAGACAGACAGGCTCACAGATACGCAGTATTTT. Translated, it gives CASGFTRQTDRLTDTQYF.

This chain links TRBV10-1 with TRBJ1-1; D uncertain. Per the germline V gene, CDR1 is WNHNN and CDR2 is SYGVQD (reference sequence). The germline V and J ends were trimmed by 6 bases and 7 bases, with 12 bases remaining between them. CDR3 length: 12 residues. The CDR3 DNA is TGCGCCAGCAGCACCACAGTCGGTGAAGCTTTCTTT. It encodes CASSTTVGEAFF.

The chain couples TRBV4-1 to TRBJ2-3; 7 nucleotides agree with TRBD1. V shed 0 bases and J 0 bases; nucleotides not matched to a gene: 3. CDR3 length: 16 residues. CDR1 is MGHRA, CDR2 YSYEKL, per germline. The CDR3 loop is CASSQETGASTDTQYF. The CDR3, as DNA: TGCGCCAGCAGCCAAGAAACAGGGGCTAGCACAGATACGCAGTATTTT.

This clone was counted only a few times. The chain has TRBV14 and TRBJ1-2; perhaps TRBD1 as D (6 bases). From germline, CDR1 is SGHDN and CDR2 FVKESK. CDR3 size: 13 residues. V gave up 3 bases and J gave up 4 bases, with 9 bases separating them. Here the CDR3 reads CASSHGQFYGYTF. As DNA, the CDR3 is TGTGCCAGCAGCCACGGACAGTTCTATGGCTACACCTTC.

Note on this clone: Other DNA sequences in this specimen translate into the identical CDR3. This chain connects TRBV5-1 to TRBJ2-3, with a weak D call TRBD1 (6 bases). The CDR3 length is 13 residues. Germline V gene data show CDR1 as SGHRS and CDR2 as YFSETQ. The V gene lost 0 bases and the J gene lost 6 bases, with 8 bases spanning the gap. CDR3 sequence: CASSLGGPDTQYF. The CDR3 DNA sequence: TGCGCCAGCAGCTTGGGGGGGCCCGATACGCAGTATTTT.

The chain joins TRBV6-5 to TRBJ2-7; D possibly corresponds to TRBD2 (5 bases). With 6 bases removed from V and 4 bases from J, the gap between germline ends came to 19 bases. The germline CDR1 and CDR2 sequences are MNHEY and SVGAGI. The CDR3 consists of 15 residues. The DNA of the CDR3 is TGTGCCAGCAGCGACTTCCCGGGCGGGCATTACGAGCAGTACTTC. It codes for CASSDFPGGHYEQYF.

This chain joins TRBV6-1 and TRBJ1-2; D uncertain. This CDR3 is 16 amino acids long. From germline, CDR1 is MNHNS and CDR2 SASEGT. The germline V and J ends were trimmed by 0 bases and 3 bases, with 14 bases remaining between them. The CDR3 spells CASSEAGGLRDYGYTF. The CDR3 region has the DNA TGTGCCAGCAGTGAAGCGGGTGGCCTCCGGGACTATGGCTACACCTTC.

The rearrangement joins TRBV9 to TRBJ2-1; 7 bases are shared with TRBD1. The CDR3 runs to 13 residues. With 4 bases clipped from V and 8 bases from J, the junction kept 6 bases outside the gene matches. Per germline, CDR1 SGDLS and CDR2 YYNGEE. CDR3 in DNA: TGTGCCAGCAGCCTCCGGACAGGACATGAGCAGTTCTTC. Protein sequence: CASSLRTGHEQFF. The full variable domain, in which reference TRBV9 and TRBJ2-1 provide the parts outside the CDR3, is DSGVTQTPKHLITATGQRVTLRCSPRSGDLSVYWYQQSLDQGLQFLIQYYNGEERAKGNILERFSAQQFPDLHSELNLSSLELGDSALYFCASSLRTGHEQFFGPGTRLTVL.

The V call is TRBV4-1, the J call TRBJ1-6; 7 nucleotides align to TRBD1. V shed 2 bases and J 12 bases; nucleotides not matched to a gene: 10. Germline CDR1 MGHRA, CDR2 YSYEKL. CDR3 length: 15 residues. The CDR3 loop is CASSQPINRGKPLHF. CDR3 nucleotides: TGCGCCAGCAGCCAACCCATTAACAGGGGAAAACCCCTCCACTTT.

The rearrangement links TRBV9 to TRBJ2-7; 8 bases map to TRBD1. Germline V gene data show CDR1 as SGDLS and CDR2 as YYNGEE. V shed 3 bases and J 6 bases; nucleotides not matched to a gene: 5. CDR3 size: 13 residues. The CDR3 nucleotides are TGTGCCAGCAGCGAGGGACAGGTAGGCGAGCAGTACTTC. This sequence encodes CASSEGQVGEQYF.

V and J are TRBV13 and TRBJ2-5; 8 bases line up with TRBD1. Per the germline V gene, CDR1 is PRHDT and CDR2 is FYEKMQ (reference sequence). This CDR3 has 15 amino acids. Unmatched junction bases numbered 9, after V lost 4 bases and J lost 5 bases. CDR3 coding DNA: TGTGCCAGCAGCTCCTTGACGTGGACAGGGGAGACCCAGTACTTC. Protein: CASSSLTWTGETQYF.

The chain carries TRBV6-5 and TRBJ1-2; TRBD1 agrees at 11 bases. Trimming cost V 6 bases and J 4 bases; bases outside gene matches: 7. The CDR3 contains 15 residues. In germline, CDR1 is MNHEY, CDR2 SVGAGI. DNA for the CDR3: TGTGCCAGCAGGGACAGGGGGCGCGATATCTATGGCTACACCTTC. Its translation is CASRDRGRDIYGYTF.

The chain combines TRBV5-4 with TRBJ1-6, with D unresolved. V was shortened by 4 bases and J by 10 bases, with 9 bases between the two germline ends. Per the germline V gene, CDR1 is SGHNT and CDR2 is YYREEE (reference sequence). This CDR3 is 12 amino acids long. CDR3 region: CASSLPPSPLHF. The CDR3 DNA reads TGTGCCAGCAGCCTACCCCCCTCACCCCTCCACTTT.

The rearrangement uses TRBV5-1 and TRBJ2-2; TRBD2 aligns across 8 bases. The CDR3 spans 16 residues. Germline V gives CDR1 SGHRS, CDR2 YFSETQ. The trim removed 3 bases at V and 2 bases at J, leaving 6 bases unmatched. The CDR3 loop reads CASSSGAGVNTGELFF. CDR3 bases: TGCGCCAGCAGCTCGGGAGCGGGGGTTAACACCGGGGAGCTGTTTTTT.

This sequence joins TRBV25-1 and TRBJ2-3; possibly TRBD1 for D (5 bases). The CDR3 totals 14 residues. Looked up from germline, CDR1 is MGHDK and CDR2 is SYGVNS. V shed 6 bases and J shed 10 bases, with 20 bases lying between them. The CDR3 sequence is CASSFTSLQGAQYF. In nucleotides, the CDR3 is TGTGCCAGCAGCTTCACCTCGCTGCAAGGGGCGCAGTATTTT.

The chain has TRBV11-2 and TRBJ2-1; TRBD2 aligns across 12 bases. The CDR3 has 16 amino acids. CDR1 SGHAT and CDR2 FQNNGV come from the germline V gene. Germline trimming cut 1 base from V and 3 bases from J; bases unmatched to any gene: 1. The CDR3 protein is CASSLASGGVYNEQFF. DNA of the CDR3: TGTGCCAGCAGCTTAGCTAGCGGGGGGGTCTACAATGAGCAGTTCTTC.

V and J are TRBV10-3 and TRBJ2-7, with 10 bases aligning to TRBD1. The CDR3 has 14 residues. Trimming took 3 bases from V and 9 from J; bases not matched to a gene: 8. Germline V gene lookup returns CDR1 ENHRY and CDR2 SYGVKD. CDR3 nucleotides: TGTGCCATCAGTGAACGCGGACAGGGGGAAGGGCAGTACTTC. This encodes CAISERGQGEGQYF.

The CDR3 DNA is TGTGCCAGCAGGGAGAGGAACAGGGGGGGAAGCAATCAGCCCCAGCATTTT. Encoded protein: CASRERNRGGSNQPQHF. The J gene is TRBJ1-5, the V gene TRBV28; TRBD1 agrees at 8 bases. The V segment lost 6 bases and the J segment 1 base; nucleotides outside the gene matches: 11. This CDR3 is built from 17 residues. Germline loops: CDR1 MDHEN, CDR2 SYDVKM.

V gene TRBV2 combines with J gene TRBJ2-7; 7 bases align to TRBD2. V dropped 5 bases and J dropped 3; count of bases not matched to a gene: 7. Germline CDR1 SNHLY, CDR2 FYNNEI. The CDR3 loop spans 14 amino acids. Here the CDR3 reads CASSPGTISYEQYF. The CDR3 DNA follows: TGTGCCAGCAGTCCTGGGACTATAAGCTACGAGCAGTACTTC.

This chain links TRBV5-4 with TRBJ1-6; D unresolved. There are 13 residues in the CDR3. The V gene's germline CDR1 is SGHNT and CDR2 YYREEE (reference sequence). V lost 5 bases to trimming and J lost 9 bases, with 12 bases between them. The CDR3 protein is CASRADLGSPLHF. Here the CDR3 DNA reads TGTGCCAGCAGGGCGGATTTAGGTTCACCCCTCCACTTT.

The chain employs TRBV7-3 and TRBJ2-1, with D possibly matching TRBD1 (6 bases). Germline V gene lookup returns CDR1 SGHTA and CDR2 FQGTGA. V shed 5 bases and J shed 9 bases, with 17 bases lying between them. The CDR3 spans 14 residues. The CDR3 reads CASSAGTNSGEQFF. The CDR3 DNA reads as TGTGCCAGCAGCGCCGGGACAAATTCTGGTGAGCAGTTCTTC. The full variable domain, its missing parts supplied by reference TRBV7-3 and TRBJ2-1, is GAGVSQTPSNKVTEKGKYVELRCDPISGHTALYWYRQSLGQGPEFLIYFQGTGAADDSGLPNDRFFAVRPEGSVSTLKIQRTERGDSAVYLCASSAGTNSGEQFFGPGTRLTVL.

The chain links TRBV2 to TRBJ1-5; 7 bases match TRBD1. Trimming took 1 base from V and 11 from J; bases not matched to a gene: 8. This CDR3 is 14 amino acids long. From germline, CDR1 is SNHLY and CDR2 FYNNEI. The CDR3 sequence: CASSEDRGQQAQHF. CDR3 DNA: TGTGCCAGCAGTGAAGACAGGGGTCAACAGGCCCAGCATTTT.

The chain recombines TRBV28 with TRBJ2-1, with TRBD2 identical over 7 bases. CDR1 MDHEN and CDR2 SYDVKM come from the germline V gene. The CDR3 runs to 16 residues. Trimming took 8 bases from V and 8 from J; bases not matched to a gene: 18. The CDR3 DNA sequence: TGTGCCAGCTGGAGCGGGGCCGTCCAGGGACGATATGAGCAGTTCTTC. The encoded protein is CASWSGAVQGRYEQFF.

The J gene is TRBJ1-2, the V gene TRBV25-1; 8 nucleotides match TRBD1. J gave up 7 bases and V 6 bases, and 13 bases lay outside the gene matches. Germline lookup yields CDR1 MGHDK and CDR2 SYGVNS. The CDR3 length is 15 residues. For the CDR3, the DNA is TGTGCCAGCAGCGGAAGGACAGGGATTACGTCTGGCTACACCTTC. Translating gives CASSGRTGITSGYTF.

The chain recombines TRBV28 with TRBJ2-5; TRBD2 agrees at 12 bases. Trimming took 10 bases from V and 2 from J; bases not matched to a gene: 5. The CDR3 has 14 residues. CDR1 and CDR2 (germline): MDHEN, SYDVKM. CDR3 protein: CAITSGGQQETQYF. CDR3 in DNA: TGTGCCATAACTAGCGGGGGGCAACAAGAGACCCAGTACTTC. The full variable domain, completed using reference TRBV28 and TRBJ2-5, is DVKVTQSSRYLVKRTGEKVFLECVQDMDHENMFWYRQDPGLGLRLIYFSYDVKMKEKGDIPEGYSVSREKKERFSLILESASTNQTSMYLCAITSGGQQETQYFGPGTRLLVL.

This chain uses TRBV28 with TRBJ2-6; the D is unclear. Germline V gene sequence: CDR1 MDHEN, CDR2 SYDVKM. The ends were cut back, 6 bases at V and 4 bases at J, with 7 bases in the middle. CDR3 length: 13 amino acids. In DNA, the CDR3 is TGTGCCAGCAGAGAGTCCGGGGCCAACGTCCTGACTTTC. Its translation is CASRESGANVLTF.